The T cell receptor (beta chain) under discussion was sequenced for a study of cytomegalovirus exposure and HLA in healthy donors. PCR amplification relied on 60 Vbeta primers (plus 13 Jbeta primers). Measured with immunoSEQ multiplex PCR; TCRdb has only the in-frame clones, and not every one. The sample includes about 120,000 clones, around three quarters of them seen just once. V was trimmed by 6 bases and J by 0 bases, leaving 12 bases between them. The length of the CDR3 is 15 residues. In germline, CDR1 is SNHLY, CDR2 FYNNEI. A note on this clone: Its target is not known.

Whole-study findings and limits: Among CMV-associated TCR beta chains, most appeared HLA-restricted in a later analysis.

Sequenced input: PBMCs. This receptor was taken from a female donor in good health and CMV-seronegative. This chain uses TRBV2 with TRBJ2-1; a possible D gene is TRBD2 (5 bases). The CDR3 nucleotides read TGTGCCAGCAGGGTTGGTGGGAGCTCCTACAATGAGCAGTTCTTC. This translates into CASRVGGSSYNEQFF.